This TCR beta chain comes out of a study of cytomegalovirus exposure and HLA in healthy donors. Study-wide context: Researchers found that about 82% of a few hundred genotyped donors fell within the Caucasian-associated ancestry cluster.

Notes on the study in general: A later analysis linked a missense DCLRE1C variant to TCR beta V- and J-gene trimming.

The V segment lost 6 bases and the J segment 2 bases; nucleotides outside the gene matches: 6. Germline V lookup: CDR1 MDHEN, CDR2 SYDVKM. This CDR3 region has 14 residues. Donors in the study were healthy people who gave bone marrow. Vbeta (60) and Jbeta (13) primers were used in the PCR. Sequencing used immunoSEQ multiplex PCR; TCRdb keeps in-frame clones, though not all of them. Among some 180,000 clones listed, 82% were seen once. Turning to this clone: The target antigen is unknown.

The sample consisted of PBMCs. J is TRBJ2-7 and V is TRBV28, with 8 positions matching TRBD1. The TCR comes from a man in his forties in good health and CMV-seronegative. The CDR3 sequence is CASREQGGPYEQYF. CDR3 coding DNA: TGTGCCAGCAGGGAACAGGGGGGTCCCTACGAGCAGTACTTC.